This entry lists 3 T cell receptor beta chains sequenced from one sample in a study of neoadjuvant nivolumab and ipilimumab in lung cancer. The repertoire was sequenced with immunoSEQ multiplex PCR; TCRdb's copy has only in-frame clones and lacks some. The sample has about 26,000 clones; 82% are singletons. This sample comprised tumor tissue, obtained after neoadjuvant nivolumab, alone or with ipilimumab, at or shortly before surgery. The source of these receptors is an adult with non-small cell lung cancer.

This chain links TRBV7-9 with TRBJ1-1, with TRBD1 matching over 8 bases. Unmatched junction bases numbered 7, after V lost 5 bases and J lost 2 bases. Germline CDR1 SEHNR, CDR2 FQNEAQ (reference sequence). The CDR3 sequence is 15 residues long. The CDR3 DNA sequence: TGTGCCAGCAGCCAACCAGACAGGGGTAACACTGAAGCTTTCTTT. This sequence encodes CASSQPDRGNTEAFF.

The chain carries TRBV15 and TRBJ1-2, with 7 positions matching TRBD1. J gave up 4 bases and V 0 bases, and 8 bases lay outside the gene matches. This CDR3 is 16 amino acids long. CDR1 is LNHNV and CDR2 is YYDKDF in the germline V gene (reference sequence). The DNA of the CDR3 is TGTGCCACCAGCAGAGATCATAAGACAGGGAGCTATGGCTACACCTTC. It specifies CATSRDHKTGSYGYTF.

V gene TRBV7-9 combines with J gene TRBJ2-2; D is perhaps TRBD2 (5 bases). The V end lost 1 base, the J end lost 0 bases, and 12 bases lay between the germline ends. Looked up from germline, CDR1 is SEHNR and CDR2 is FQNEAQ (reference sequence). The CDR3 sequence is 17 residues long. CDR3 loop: CASSLGFARANTGELFF. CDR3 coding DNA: TGTGCCAGCAGCTTAGGGTTTGCGCGGGCGAACACCGGGGAGCTGTTTTTT.